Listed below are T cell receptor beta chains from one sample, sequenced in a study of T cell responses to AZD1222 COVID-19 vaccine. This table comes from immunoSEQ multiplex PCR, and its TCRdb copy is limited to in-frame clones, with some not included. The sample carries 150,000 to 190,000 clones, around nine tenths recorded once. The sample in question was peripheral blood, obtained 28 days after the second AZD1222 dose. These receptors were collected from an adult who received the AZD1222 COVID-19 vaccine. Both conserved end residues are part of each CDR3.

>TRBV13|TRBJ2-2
CASSPGTGNTGELFF
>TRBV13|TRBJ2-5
CASSPYRLAAQYF
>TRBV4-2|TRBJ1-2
CASTFRRGDGHYGYTF
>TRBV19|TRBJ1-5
CASTPEGQTNQPQHF
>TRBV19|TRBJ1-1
CASSTMDRGPTEAFF
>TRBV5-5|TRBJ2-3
CASSRGAVSTDTQYF
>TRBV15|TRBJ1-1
CATSKPGQGVNTEAFF
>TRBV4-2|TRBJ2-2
CASSQTVGRPETGELFF
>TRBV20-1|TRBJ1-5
CSAGSAQPQHF
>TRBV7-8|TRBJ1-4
CASSFRQTTNEKLFF
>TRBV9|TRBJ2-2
CASSSVHNTGELFF
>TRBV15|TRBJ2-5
CATSRAPQETQYF
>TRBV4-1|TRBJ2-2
CASSRDRELFF
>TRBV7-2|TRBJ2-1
CASSFSVGEQFF
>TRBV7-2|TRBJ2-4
CASSFVFTGGNIQYF
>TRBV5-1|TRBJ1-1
CASSLWGGSNTEAFF
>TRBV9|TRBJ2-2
CASSSVLGLGTGELFF
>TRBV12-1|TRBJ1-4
CASSFARPSRATNEKLFF
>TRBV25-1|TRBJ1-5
CASSEGQGASSNQPQHF
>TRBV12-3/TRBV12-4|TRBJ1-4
CASTLGPEKLFF
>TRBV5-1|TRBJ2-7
CASSLTDGLVKREQYF
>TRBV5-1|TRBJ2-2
CASSPGGPNTGELFF
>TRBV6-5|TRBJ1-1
CASSRGPPEAFF
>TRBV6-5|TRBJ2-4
CASSTRQLAKNIQYF
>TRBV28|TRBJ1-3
CASSLLAGNTIYF
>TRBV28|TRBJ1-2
CASSTWGRGTGMNGYTF